One sample yielded the 22 T cell receptor beta chains listed below, sequenced in a study of tissue T cells after allogeneic stem cell transplantation. This table comes from immunoSEQ multiplex PCR, and its TCRdb copy is limited to in-frame clones, with some not included. Among about 26,000 clones listed, roughly nine tenths were seen once. The material was blood, obtained before transplantation. These receptors originate from a male donor at least 60 years old who later had graft-versus-host disease after an allogeneic stem cell transplant.

This chain links TRBV4-1 with TRBJ1-4; TRBD1 matches at 10 bases. V dropped 3 bases and J dropped 8; count of bases not matched to a gene: 3. The CDR3 spans 14 residues. Germline V gene lookup returns CDR1 MGHRA and CDR2 YSYEKL. The CDR3 sequence is CASSQGQGTEKLFF. The CDR3, as DNA: TGCGCCAGCAGCCAGGGACAGGGGACGGAAAAACTGTTTTTT.

This chain links TRBV7-9 with TRBJ2-7; D is undetermined. V dropped 5 bases and J dropped 3 bases, with 8 bases sitting between them. CDR1 SEHNR and CDR2 FQNEAQ come from the germline V gene (reference sequence). CDR3 size: 12 residues. The CDR3 here is CASSPLGYEQYF. The CDR3 coding sequence is TGTGCCAGCAGCCCCCTGGGCTACGAGCAGTACTTC. Drawing the rest from reference TRBV7-9 and TRBJ2-7, the complete variable domain is DTGVSQNPRHKITKRGQNVTFRCDPISEHNRLYWYRQTLGQGPEFLTYFQNEAQLEKSRLLSDRFSAERPKGSFSTLEIQRTEQGDSAMYLCASSPLGYEQYFGPGTRLTVT.

This clone has a single count. The chain employs TRBV4-1 and TRBJ2-3, with D possibly TRBD2 on 6 matching bases. The V gene lost 4 bases and the J gene lost 10 bases, with 15 bases spanning the gap. The CDR3 covers 13 residues. Germline V CDR1 and CDR2: MGHRA, YSYEKL. The CDR3 DNA reads TGCGCCAGCAGCCCCTCGGCTAGCGAGGCGCAGTATTTT. Its translation is CASSPSASEAQYF.

The chain joins TRBV11-3 to TRBJ2-2; no reliable D call. V shed 5 bases and J shed 6 bases, with 10 bases lying between them. The CDR3 extends over 13 amino acids. CDR1 and CDR2 from the germline V gene are SGHNT and YENEEA. The CDR3 DNA reads as TGTGCCAGCAGCCACGGCCACGCCGGGGAGCTGTTTTTT. It is translated as CASSHGHAGELFF.

The chain carries TRBV3-1 (or the pseudogene TRBV3-2) and TRBJ1-1; possibly TRBD1 for D (5 bases). In germline, CDR1 is LGHDT, CDR2 YNNKEL (reference sequence). The CDR3 has 16 amino acids. V lost 8 bases, J lost 1 base, and 20 bases lay in between. CDR3 nucleotides: TGTGCCAGCGGGGAAGGGTACAGGAACCCGAACACTGAAGCTTTCTTT. As protein: CASGEGYRNPNTEAFF.

The genes are TRBV10-3 and TRBJ2-7, with D possibly matching TRBD2 (6 bases). CDR3 size: 15 residues. V lost 3 bases, J lost 5 bases, and 17 bases lay in between. From germline, CDR1 is ENHRY and CDR2 SYGVKD. The CDR3 is CAISDRSNSGHEQYF. For the CDR3, the DNA is TGTGCCATCAGTGATAGGAGTAATAGCGGCCACGAGCAGTACTTC.

The chain recombines TRBV28 with TRBJ2-2; 7 nucleotides agree with TRBD1. V shed 2 bases and J 4 bases; nucleotides not matched to a gene: 7. The CDR3 has 16 amino acids. The germline gives CDR1 MDHEN, CDR2 SYDVKM. The CDR3 DNA reads as TGTGCCAGCAGTTTAAGGGACAGAATTCTCACCGGGGAGCTGTTTTTT. Its translation is CASSLRDRILTGELFF.

The chain employs TRBV6-5 and TRBJ2-7; D tentatively reads TRBD1 or TRBD2 (5 bases each). V was clipped by 9 bases and J by 2 bases, with 17 bases between them. This CDR3 comprises 14 residues. Germline V gene data show CDR1 as MNHEY and CDR2 as SVGAGI. The CDR3 spells CASGRDPNAYEQYF. CDR3 sequence (DNA): TGTGCCAGTGGCCGGGACCCCAATGCCTACGAGCAGTACTTC.

The chain employs TRBV5-6 and TRBJ2-1; 10 bases are shared with TRBD1. V was pared by 2 bases and J by 5 bases, with 4 bases of the junction left unmatched. Germline V gene data show CDR1 as SGHDT and CDR2 as YYEEEE. The CDR3 loop spans 15 amino acids. CDR3 in amino acids: CASSFWGQGNNEQFF. The CDR3 nucleotides are TGTGCCAGCAGCTTCTGGGGACAGGGGAACAATGAGCAGTTCTTC.

This chain joins TRBV30 and TRBJ2-1; 7 nucleotides align to TRBD2. The CDR3 spans 13 residues. V lost 7 bases to trimming and J lost 5 bases; unmatched junction nucleotides: 8. The germline V gene has CDR1 GTSNPN and CDR2 SVGIG (reference sequence). Here the CDR3 DNA reads TGTGCCTACCCTGGGCGGGAGAACAATGAGCAGTTCTTC. This encodes CAYPGRENNEQFF.

This chain links TRBV3-1 (or the pseudogene TRBV3-2) with TRBJ2-7; D gene unclear. The V and J ends lost 6 bases and 4 bases respectively, with 7 bases between them. The CDR3 runs to 11 residues. The germline gives CDR1 LGHDT, CDR2 YNNKEL (reference sequence). The CDR3 nucleotides read TGTGCCAGCAGTCTGGTTTACGAGCAGTACTTC. Its protein is CASSLVYEQYF.

The chain recombines TRBV5-1 with TRBJ1-5; D unresolved. V dropped 0 bases and J dropped 4 bases, with 8 bases sitting between them. The CDR3 runs to 14 residues. Germline V gene sequence: CDR1 SGHRS, CDR2 YFSETQ. CDR3 in amino acids: CASSLAGRNQPQHF. DNA for the CDR3: TGCGCCAGCAGCTTGGCCGGAAGAAATCAGCCCCAGCATTTT.

V is TRBV19 and J is TRBJ2-3; D gene unclear. With 1 base removed from V and 2 bases from J, the gap between germline ends came to 13 bases. The CDR3 sequence is 16 residues long. Germline CDR1 and CDR2: LNHDA and SQIVND (reference sequence). The CDR3 protein is CASSIGARTPTDTQYF. The CDR3 nucleotides read TGTGCCAGTAGTATAGGAGCCAGAACCCCCACAGATACGCAGTATTTT.

This rearrangement joins TRBV3-1 (or the pseudogene TRBV3-2) to TRBJ1-3; D is ambiguous. The V and J ends lost 5 bases and 3 bases respectively, with 5 bases between them. This CDR3 has 12 amino acids. Germline V gene lookup returns CDR1 LGHDT and CDR2 YNNKEL (reference sequence). The CDR3 DNA follows: TGTGCCAGCAGCAATTTTGGAAACACCATATATTTT. This codes for CASSNFGNTIYF.

The rearrangement links TRBV19 to TRBJ1-6, with 8 bases aligning to TRBD1. V shed 3 bases and J 0 bases; nucleotides not matched to a gene: 10. The germline CDR1 and CDR2 sequences are LNHDA and SQIVND (reference sequence). This CDR3 comprises 19 residues. This CDR3 is CASSIRPGQGTSYNSPLHF. The CDR3 nucleotides are TGTGCCAGTAGTATTAGGCCCGGACAGGGAACCTCCTATAATTCACCCCTCCACTTT.

This clone has only one observation. V gene TRBV5-8 combines with J gene TRBJ2-2; D is undetermined. Germline-derived CDR1 and CDR2 are SGHTS and YDEGEE. Trimming removed 2 bases at V and 2 bases at J, with 4 bases between. The CDR3 has 13 amino acids. The CDR3: CASSFPNTGELFF. The CDR3 nucleotides are TGTGCCAGCAGCTTTCCAAACACCGGGGAGCTGTTTTTT.

The V and J genes are TRBV19 and TRBJ2-2, with D possibly TRBD1 on 6 matching bases. Germline loops: CDR1 LNHDA, CDR2 SQIVND (reference sequence). The V and J ends lost 5 bases and 9 bases respectively, with 19 bases between them. This CDR3 comprises 15 residues. CDR3 nucleotides: TGTGCCAGTAGTGTCCCGGGCAGGGGAGTCTGGGAGCTGTTTTTT. This sequence encodes CASSVPGRGVWELFF.

The chain joins TRBV5-1 to TRBJ2-1; 14 bases match TRBD2. The CDR3 covers 16 residues. CDR1 is SGHRS, CDR2 YFSETQ, per germline. Trimming cost V 4 bases and J 9 bases; bases outside gene matches: 9. CDR3 bases: TGCGCCAGCAGCCCGGGGACTAGCGGGAGCATCGGTGAGCAGTTCTTC. Translating gives CASSPGTSGSIGEQFF.

The chain has TRBV12-3 or TRBV12-4 and TRBJ2-2; a weak D match, TRBD1 (5 bases). The V end was cut by 6 bases, the J end by 1 base, with 6 bases between. The length of the CDR3 is 13 residues. The chain's CDR3 is CASSDRNTGELFF. The CDR3 region has the DNA TGTGCCAGCAGCGACAGGAACACCGGGGAGCTGTTTTTT.

The chain uses TRBV9 and TRBJ2-7; maybe TRBD2 (6 bases). The CDR3 sequence is 15 residues long. The V gene's germline CDR1 is SGDLS and CDR2 YYNGEE. The V and J ends lost 4 bases and 9 bases respectively, with 23 bases between them. The CDR3 reads CASSQTTTSLRGQYF. As DNA, the CDR3 is TGTGCCAGCAGCCAGACGACTACTAGCCTACGAGGGCAGTACTTC. Together with reference TRBV9 and TRBJ2-7, the CDR3 gives the full variable domain: DSGVTQTPKHLITATGQRVTLRCSPRSGDLSVYWYQQSLDQGLQFLIQYYNGEERAKGNILERFSAQQFPDLHSELNLSSLELGDSALYFCASSQTTTSLRGQYFGPGTRLTVT.

CDR3 in amino acids: CASSQVGTEQFF. CDR3 nucleotide sequence: TGCGCCAGCAGCCAAGTCGGGACTGAGCAGTTCTTC. This chain uses TRBV4-1 with TRBJ2-1, with D perhaps being TRBD1 or TRBD2 (5 bases each). CDR1 MGHRA and CDR2 YSYEKL come from the germline V gene. Trimming pared 1 base from V and 9 bases from J, leaving 7 bases between. CDR3 length: 12 residues.

In nucleotides, the CDR3 is TGTGCCAGCAGCGCCTTAGGAAACACCATATATTTT. It encodes CASSALGNTIYF. This chain joins TRBV5-6 and TRBJ1-3; D unresolved. This CDR3 comprises 12 residues. V shed 4 bases and J shed 4 bases, with 6 bases lying between them. The germline V gene has CDR1 SGHDT and CDR2 YYEEEE.